Each of the 18 T cell receptor beta chains below was sequenced from the same sample in a study of OX40 agonist ivuxolimab in advanced cancers. The repertoire was sequenced with immunoSEQ multiplex PCR; TCRdb's copy has only in-frame clones and lacks some. The repertoire holds 50,000 to 75,000 clones, with more than 75% as singletons. The specimen comprised CD4+ or CD8+ T cells sorted from blood, sampled in a trial of the OX40 agonist ivuxolimab. The receptors here all came from an adult with an advanced solid tumor such as melanoma, head and neck, liver or kidney cancer.

V usage is TRBV30 and J usage is TRBJ2-5; D tentatively fits TRBD1 or TRBD2 (6 bases each). Trimming removed 2 bases from V and 7 bases from J, with 17 bases in between. Germline CDR1 reads GTSNPN; CDR2 reads SVGIG (reference sequence). This CDR3 comprises 14 residues. CDR3 bases: TGTGCCTGGAGTTTTGCTGGGGGGCCTGGGACCCAGTACTTC. Translation gives CAWSFAGGPGTQYF.

The V gene is TRBV29-1, the J gene TRBJ1-1; possible D gene TRBD1, 5 bases. The CDR3 covers 15 residues. The V and J ends lost 1 base and 4 bases respectively, with 16 bases between them. The V gene's germline CDR1 is SQVTM and CDR2 ANQGSEA. For the CDR3, the DNA is TGCAGCGTTGAAGCAGTTTCGGGGGGAGGCACTGAAGCTTTCTTT. Residues: CSVEAVSGGGTEAFF. The entire variable domain, with the rest obtained from reference TRBV29-1 and TRBJ1-1, is as follows: SAVISQKPSRDICQRGTSLTIQCQVDSQVTMMFWYRQQPGQSLTLIATANQGSEATYESGFVIDKFPISRPNLTFSTLTVSNMSPEDSSIYLCSVEAVSGGGTEAFFGQGTRLTVV.

The V and J genes are TRBV5-1 and TRBJ2-5, with no clear D. The DNA matches TRBJ2-7 better at its end, which makes the J call doubtful. The CDR3 runs 14 residues. Germline CDR1 SGHRS, CDR2 YFSETQ. The DNA for the CDR3 is TGCGCCAGCAGCTTGTCCTGGGACTCCTACGAGCAGTACTTC. Protein sequence: CASSLSWDSYEQYF.

The rearrangement uses TRBV6-5 and TRBJ1-5, with 8 nucleotides matching TRBD1. The CDR3 contains 11 residues. In germline, CDR1 is MNHEY, CDR2 SVGAGI. V lost 5 bases, J lost 15 bases, and 6 bases stayed unmatched. The chain's CDR3 is CASSGGQGMHF. CDR3 DNA: TGTGCCAGCAGTGGCGGACAGGGAATGCATTTT.

A word on this clone: This sample includes further DNA sequences coding for the same CDR3. This chain connects TRBV10-3 to TRBJ2-5, with D perhaps TRBD1 (6 bases). Germline CDR1 ENHRY, CDR2 SYGVKD. The CDR3 runs to 14 residues. Trimming pared 4 bases from V and 1 base from J, leaving 10 bases between. CDR3 coding DNA: TGTGCCATCAGTGTAGGGGGTGGCCAAGAGACCCAGTACTTC. Protein product: CAISVGGGQETQYF.

The V call is TRBV12-5, the J call TRBJ1-1, with D tentatively TRBD1 (6 bases). The CDR3 contains 15 residues. Germline V gene sequence: CDR1 LGHNT, CDR2 FRNRAP. Between the trimmed V and J ends, which lost 2 bases and 7 bases, there was a span of 17 bases. DNA of the CDR3: TGTGCTAGTGGTTTGCCATCGCAGGGGAGAGGTGAAGCTTTCTTT. Translated, it gives CASGLPSQGRGEAFF. The full variable domain, completed using reference TRBV12-5 and TRBJ1-1, is DARVTQTPRHKVTEMGQEVTMRCQPILGHNTVFWYRQTMMQGLELLAYFRNRAPLDDSGMPKDRFSAEMPDATLATLKIQPSEPRDSAVYFCASGLPSQGRGEAFFGQGTRLTVV.

The chain joins TRBV11-2 to TRBJ1-1, with unresolved D. Germline lookup yields CDR1 SGHAT and CDR2 FQNNGV. This CDR3 contains 13 residues. The V and J ends lost 2 bases and 1 base respectively, with 5 bases between them. CDR3 in DNA: TGTGCCAGCAGCTTACAACCGAACACTGAAGCTTTCTTT. This sequence encodes CASSLQPNTEAFF.

In DNA, the CDR3 is TGTGCCAGCAGCCTTTCCTATGGCTACACCTTC. The encoded protein is CASSLSYGYTF. The rearrangement links TRBV28 to TRBJ1-2; no clear D. The CDR3 consists of 11 residues. Trimming took 6 bases from V and 4 from J, leaving 6 bases between them. The germline gives CDR1 MDHEN, CDR2 SYDVKM.

This clone appeared a single time. At one end the junction does not follow the germline gene, possibly because of a read error. The rearrangement joins TRBV7-9 to TRBJ1-2; D is uncertain. The CDR3 consists of 11 residues. The germline gives CDR1 SEHNR, CDR2 FQNEAQ (reference sequence). CDR3 region: CASSSGPTTIF. In DNA form, the CDR3 reads TGTGCCAGCAGCTCCGGGCCTACGACAATATTC.

The gene calls are TRBV10-3 and TRBJ2-7; 12 bases match TRBD2. CDR1 is ENHRY and CDR2 is SYGVKD in the germline V gene. V dropped 3 bases and J dropped 5; count of bases not matched to a gene: 2. CDR3 length: 14 residues. In DNA, the CDR3 is TGTGCCATCAGTGAACTAGCGGGAGGCAACGAGCAGTACTTC. Amino acid sequence: CAISELAGGNEQYF.

The chain recombines TRBV28 with TRBJ1-5, with D possibly being TRBD1 (6 bases). Germline V gene data show CDR1 as MDHEN and CDR2 as SYDVKM. CDR3 length: 16 amino acids. Trimming pared 3 bases from V and 7 bases from J, leaving 19 bases between. The CDR3 nucleotides are TGTGCCAGCAGTTTCTCTTCCAGGGGCAGTGGGCAGCCCCAGCATTTT. Protein sequence: CASSFSSRGSGQPQHF.

The gene calls are TRBV19 and TRBJ2-5; tentative D call: TRBD2 (6 bases). V was cut by 6 bases and J by 5 bases, with 16 bases left in between. The CDR3 is 14 amino acids. CDR1 and CDR2 (germline): LNHDA, SQIVND (reference sequence). The chain's CDR3 is CASRRTSSGETQYF. The DNA for the CDR3 is TGTGCCAGTAGGCGAACTAGCTCGGGGGAGACCCAGTACTTC.

This clone turned up a few times. The genes are TRBV30 and TRBJ1-5; 8 bases are shared with TRBD1. Germline V gene lookup returns CDR1 GTSNPN and CDR2 SVGIG (reference sequence). J lost 2 bases, V lost 3 bases, and 3 bases had no gene match. CDR3 size: 14 residues. CDR3 bases: TGTGCCTGGAGCCCGGGACAGGGCAATCAGCCCCAGCATTTT. It codes for CAWSPGQGNQPQHF. The complete variable domain, with remaining parts taken from reference TRBV30 and TRBJ1-5, reads SQTIHQWPATLVQPVGSPLSLECTVEGTSNPNLYWYRQAAGRGLQLLFYSVGIGQISSEVPQNLSASRPQDRQFILSSKKLLLSDSGFYLCAWSPGQGNQPQHFGDGTRLSIL.

The genes are TRBV14 and TRBJ2-7; D is possibly TRBD2 (6 bases). V gave up 3 bases and J gave up 4 bases, with 19 bases separating them. Germline CDR1 and CDR2: SGHDN and FVKESK. This CDR3 comprises 16 residues. CDR3 in amino acids: CASSHISQVGTYEQYF. The DNA of the CDR3 is TGTGCCAGCAGCCATATCAGTCAGGTGGGGACTTACGAGCAGTACTTC.

This chain joins TRBV5-1 and TRBJ1-2; D might be TRBD1 (5 bases). Trimming left V 0 bases short and J 7 bases short, with 7 bases between. The CDR3 totals 12 residues. In germline, CDR1 is SGHRS, CDR2 YFSETQ. CDR3 nucleotide sequence: TGCGCCAGCAGCTTGGACAGGCTTGGCTACACCTTC. This sequence encodes CASSLDRLGYTF. Looking up the rest from reference TRBV5-1 and TRBJ1-2 gives the full variable domain: KAGVTQTPRYLIKTRGQQVTLSCSPISGHRSVSWYQQTPGQGLQFLFEYFSETQRNKGNFPGRFSGRQFSNSRSEMNVSTLELGDSALYLCASSLDRLGYTFGSGTRLTVV.

The chain is built from TRBV30 and TRBJ1-3; D may be TRBD1 (6 bases). The V and J ends lost 1 base and 4 bases respectively, with 11 bases between them. Looked up from germline, CDR1 is GTSNPN and CDR2 is SVGIG (reference sequence). The CDR3 totals 14 residues. The CDR3, as DNA: TGTGCCTGGAGTGAAATTGACAGGGGAAACACCATATATTTT. The encoded protein is CAWSEIDRGNTIYF.

In its sample, this clone was seen a few times. The chain recombines TRBV29-1 with TRBJ2-5, with TRBD1 matching over 8 bases. This CDR3 has 13 amino acids. The trim removed 6 bases at V and 5 bases at J, leaving 8 bases unmatched. Looked up from germline, CDR1 is SQVTM and CDR2 is ANQGSEA. The CDR3 reads CSVERDRPETQYF. The CDR3 bases are TGCAGCGTGGAACGGGACAGGCCTGAGACCCAGTACTTC.

The chain carries TRBV4-1 and TRBJ2-7, with no clear D. V was cut by 1 base and J by 4 bases, with 8 bases left in between. The CDR3 contains 13 residues. CDR1 and CDR2 from the germline V gene are MGHRA and YSYEKL. CDR3: CASSQVTSYEQYF. The DNA for the CDR3 is TGCGCCAGCAGCCAAGTAACGTCTTACGAGCAGTACTTC.